This T cell receptor (beta chain) was documented in a study of cytomegalovirus exposure and HLA in healthy donors (dated by TCRdb to about 2017). Broadly, across the study: According to an earlier analysis of around 600 of the donors, about 180 million T cells yielded 117 million unique TCR beta sequences and 250 to 350 Gb of sequence data. A separate validation cohort of roughly 110 different subjects was used in addition to the roughly 700-subject first cohort. The study used immunosequencing to profile the T cell repertoires of 600 to 850 subjects and linked those repertoires to cytomegalovirus serostatus. Of the roughly 430 genotyped donors, 81% fell in the genetic ancestry cluster associated with self-reported Caucasian donors. A later analysis re-examined previously published TCR beta repertoires from more than 550 donors and added high-resolution HLA genotyping to investigate patterns of TCR occurrence. About five DR-DQ haplotypes were treated as single units for association and clustering because of strong linkage in the cohort. Roughly 320 gigabases of sequencing data and approximately 92 million unique TCR sequences made up an early release that covered several hundred HLA-typed donors. The study combined high-throughput TCR immunosequencing, statistical association of individual TCRs with disease status, and machine learning to predict cytomegalovirus infection status. In an earlier analysis of more than 550 of the donors, high-throughput TCR beta sequencing was used to judge whether each TCR beta V gene segment behaved as functional or pseudogenic. Donor age, sex, ethnicity and CMV serostatus were collected together with the repertoire data. The later analysis used no new phenotypic data to find candidate immune exposures, relying instead on TCR beta sequences and their occurrence across donors. The study aimed to test whether signatures of past pathogen exposure could be identified by cataloging public T cell receptors. All discovery cohort repertoires had been generated on a single sequencing platform. The number of donors typed differed by locus, with roughly 620-630 for A, B, C, DRB1 and DQB1, more than 500 for DQA1, some 570 for DPA1, and over 400 for DPB1. Genome-wide SNP genotypes for about 65% of the 666 donors were used in a later genetic analysis, which treated that subset as a discovery cohort. Across approximately 400 genotyped donors of the cohort, an average of approximately 240,000 unique TCR beta nucleotide sequences per donor were sequenced, and roughly 20% of those sequences were non-productive. Both class I and class II loci were covered by HLA typing, at four-digit resolution. Summary of the overall study and its limitations: The earlier analysis of about 600 of the donors excluded roughly 17 rarely observed V segments, including chromosome 9 orphons, because counts were too low. The presence/absence analyses assumed that sequencing depth was roughly uniform across donors, and that assumption may not be true. At a false discovery rate of 0.05, a later analysis linked approximately 18,000 TCR beta sequences to specific HLA alleles. In a later analysis, several top co-occurrence clusters were reported to appear linked to parvovirus B19, influenza, CMV and Epstein-Barr virus. The 87-base-pair reads could not distinguish some IMGT-functional V segments, including TRBV6-2 and TRBV6-3, so those segments were excluded. Only TCR beta chains were sequenced in this cohort, and the absence of alpha or paired-chain data limited detectable features. The authors suggested that the approach could potentially be extended to other disease states and immunological phenotypes. A later genetic analysis reported fewer N-insertions in productive TCRs among donors in an Asian-associated ancestry cluster than the roughly 720-donor mean. CMV serostatus was the only immune exposure information available for the cohort. A group of highly shared sequence variants was considered likely to be a technical artifact of the sequencing pipeline. A further reported finding was that TCR beta sequences accurately predicted the HLA-A and HLA-B alleles for most subjects in the first cohort. In an earlier analysis of several hundred of the donors, most TCR beta V segments were observed in productive rearrangements about 87% or about 30% of the time, broadly matching IMGT annotations. A later analysis found that HLA-associated TCR beta chains were more clonally expanded and had lower generation probabilities than equally common non-associated chains. V-gene and J-gene trimming of TCR beta chains was associated with a missense DCLRE1C variant in a later genetic analysis, and the association was replicated in an independent cohort. The classifier was reported to diagnose cytomegalovirus status with high specificity and sensitivity in both the original and validation cohorts. A later analysis found that most CMV-associated TCR beta chains appeared HLA-restricted, with HLA associations seemingly driven largely by CMV exposure. Because HLA typing was missing for some donors at each locus, association tests included only the typed subset. When HLA alleles, especially DR and DQ, strongly co-occurred, attributing TCR associations to individual alleles was difficult. Across donors, most TCR sequences were observed very rarely, whereas some public TCRs were present in many individuals. A few of the identified cytomegalovirus-associated TCR beta chains were confirmed in vitro to be specific for cytomegalovirus antigens. The study gave a list of 150 to 200 TCR beta chains associated with cytomegalovirus. Linkage disequilibrium might explain the correlated functional status among segregating V segments, but an unknown experimental factor could not be ruled out. A later analysis found that TCR association rates varied across HLA loci, with DRB1 alleles showing the most associated TCRs and HLA-C alleles the fewest.

The CDR3 numbers 13 residues from cysteine through phenylalanine. This entry keeps only the CDR3 DNA: 39 bases, framed from base 1. According to the germline V gene, CDR1 reads SGHRS and CDR2 reads YFSETQ. V is cut back by 2 bases and J by 2 bases, with 0 bases in the junction unmatched. The cohort was made up of roughly 670 healthy bone marrow donors. Cohort members were all nominally healthy when sampled, although unrecorded immune exposures were likely present. The donor was CMV seropositive and belonged to the group of 250 to 300 seropositive cohort members. A peripheral blood sample was collected from each donor, and TCR beta sequencing was performed on peripheral blood mononuclear cells. The Qiagen DNeasy Blood Extraction Kit was used to extract genomic DNA from the blood cell samples. With regard to this clone: It lacks a known antigen. No per-base quality is available; no much larger clone lies one base away.

Library construction relied on the immunoSEQ multiplex PCR assay. The multiplex PCR relied on a mix of 60 forward primers for TCR Vbeta segments and 13 reverse primers for TCR Jbeta segments. The CDR3 region of rearranged TCR beta genes was amplified from genomic DNA with a multiplex PCR assay. Amplified TCR beta libraries were sequenced as 87-base-pair reads on the Illumina HiSeq System. In the original analysis: A later analysis counted some 80 million unique TCR beta chains across the 666 repertoires, and some 11 million of these chains were shared by at least two donors. Raw reads were error-corrected and collapsed into unique sequences with a nearest-neighbor algorithm that merged closely related sequences to remove PCR and sequencing errors. Alignment of CDR3 sequences to IMGT reference sequences was used to assign V, D and J gene segments. For a sequence to be retained, at least a six-nucleotide match to both a V gene segment and a J gene segment was required. Rearrangements were classified as productive when the CDR3 lacked stop codons and remained in frame with V and J, and all other rearrangements were classified as non-productive. Following IMGT convention, CDR3 was defined as the stretch from the second conserved V-encoded cysteine to the conserved J-encoded phenylalanine. The earlier analysis of 500 to 650 of the donors excluded any sequence lacking an unambiguous match to a single V gene segment. In an earlier analysis of about 590 of the donors, a V segment was called functional when productive rearrangements were above 56.7%, and segregating when the standard deviation between donors exceeded 5%. A statistical classification framework was built to diagnose cytomegalovirus status from the catalog of TCR beta chain sequences. In a later analysis, V and J genes were assigned by comparing TCR nucleotide sequences against IMGT/GENE-DB human TR gene sequences. The TCRdist pipeline was used in a later analysis to assign CDR3 sequences and most-parsimonious VDJ recombination scenarios. In a later analysis, every TCR beta chain was defined by the combination of its CDR3 amino acid sequence and its V-gene family, and reads without a unique V-gene family were dropped. To address suspected cross-contamination and a sequencing artifact, a later analysis removed around 600 highly shared, low-generation-probability nucleotide sequences. In a later analysis, a clonal expansion index for each public chain was calculated from normalized within-repertoire ranks of inferred template counts. In a later analysis, generation probabilities were computed with a VDJ recombination model fitted to out-of-frame rearrangements, and the resulting probabilities were checked against IGoR. A later analysis scored TCR-TCR, TCR-HLA and TCR-CMV co-occurrence with hypergeometric tests, applying a repertoire-size bias correction to TCR pairs. To estimate false discovery rates, a later analysis permuted the HLA or CMV assignments 20 times. In a later analysis, co-occurring TCRs were grouped using DBSCAN, with TCRdist sequence similarity added in when clustering inside HLA-allele-positive subsets. Repertoires with fewer than 30,000 or more than 120,000 public chains, plus five repertoires with anomalous nucleotide sharing, were excluded from co-occurrence clustering. The clones in this table, taken by TCRdb from immuneACCESS, are in-frame only. Not every clone is retained; where verified, under half of the shortfall comes from an unresolved V gene, and the cause of the rest is unknown. The V and J calls and clone size were taken over from that table, and D and trimming were inferred from the DNA. Here the sample has under 150,000 clones; around 72% occur a single time. The biggest ten clones account for approximately 4% of the sample.

The receptor was isolated from a man aged 50-59 years in good health and CMV-seropositive. Recombination joined TRBV5-1 with TRBJ1-2, and TRBD1 aligns with 7 junction nucleotides. The sample taken for sequencing was PBMCs. The nucleotide sequence is given as TGCGCCAGCAGCTTACAGGGGAACTATGGCTACACCTTC. It is translated as CASSLQGNYGYTF.